This note documents a single T cell receptor beta chain sequence. The same CDR3 can be traced to other DNA sequences in this sample. These donors, healthy bone marrow donors, were studied. V lost 6 bases and J 1 base, leaving 12 bases between the germline ends. The CDR3 has 14 amino acids. The germline V gene encodes CDR1 MDHEN and CDR2 SYDVKM. The source of the sample is a study of cytomegalovirus exposure and HLA in healthy donors. Study background: Caucasian-associated ancestry cluster membership applied to just over 80% of approximately 420 genotyped donors.

13 Jbeta primers and 60 Vbeta primers were used for the PCR. TCRdb keeps only in-frame clones here, not all; method: immunoSEQ multiplex PCR. Counted here are some 180,000 clones, over 60% occurring once; the ten biggest clones make up around 1.5%. The material sequenced was PBMCs. The chain combines TRBV28 with TRBJ1-1; possibly TRBD1 for D (5 bases). The receptor comes from a young man in good health and CMV-seronegative. The CDR3 sequence is CASSPAGPNTEAFF. The CDR3 DNA reads TGTGCCAGCAGCCCCGCGGGACCGAACACTGAAGCTTTCTTT.